This entry features one TCR beta chain sequence. What it binds is not known. J lost 2 bases, V lost 0 bases, and 1 base had no gene match. CDR1 is SQVTM and CDR2 is ANQGSEA in the germline V gene. This CDR3 comprises 15 residues. This sample was included in a study of blood T cells in healthy people across ages. The study, taken as a whole, reports: Across samples, TCR beta diversity tracked strongly with naive T cell percentage.

With a J-beta primer mix and a sample-barcoded 5' primer, a second PCR ran roughly 6 to 12 cycles. Template switching added a 12-random-nucleotide identifier to every cDNA molecule. TCRdb reanalysed the 5' RACE reads using MiXCR and keeps one entry per CDR3 protein. Of some 760,000 distinct CDR3 sequences in the sample, 20% to 30% are singletons; the top ten hold under 10%. A further study also used this sample, focusing on T cells of mothers and their children. From that second work: Unrelated mother-child pairs always had slightly, but never significantly, lower normalized overlap than related pairs.

The receptor's source is a boy between 5 and 17 years old in good health. The sequenced sample consisted of blood. The V gene is TRBV29-1, the J gene TRBJ1-3, with 10 bases that match TRBD1. Here the CDR3 DNA reads TGCAGCGTTGAAGATGGGACAGGGGCTGGAAACACCATATATTTT. Translation gives CSVEDGTGAGNTIYF. The variable domain in full, with the rest retrieved from reference TRBV29-1 and TRBJ1-3, is SAVISQKPSRDICQRGTSLTIQCQVDSQVTMMFWYRQQPGQSLTLIATANQGSEATYESGFVIDKFPISRPNLTFSTLTVSNMSPEDSSIYLCSVEDGTGAGNTIYFGEGSWLTVV.